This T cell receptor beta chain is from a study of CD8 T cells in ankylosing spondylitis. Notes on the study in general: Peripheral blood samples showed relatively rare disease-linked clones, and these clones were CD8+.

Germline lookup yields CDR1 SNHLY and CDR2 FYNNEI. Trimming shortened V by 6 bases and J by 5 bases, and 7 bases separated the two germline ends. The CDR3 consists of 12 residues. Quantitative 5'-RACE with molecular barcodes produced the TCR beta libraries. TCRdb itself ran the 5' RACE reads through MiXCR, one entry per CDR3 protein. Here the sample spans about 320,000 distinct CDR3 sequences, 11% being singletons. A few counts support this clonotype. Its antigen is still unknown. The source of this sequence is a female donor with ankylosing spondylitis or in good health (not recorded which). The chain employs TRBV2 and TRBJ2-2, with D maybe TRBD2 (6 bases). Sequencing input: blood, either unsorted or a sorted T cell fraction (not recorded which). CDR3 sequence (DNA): TGTGCCAGCAGCCGGGAGACCGGGGAGCTGTTTTTT. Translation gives CASSRETGELFF.